This TCR beta chain stems from a study of cytomegalovirus exposure and HLA in healthy donors. Study-level points and caveats: Both high specificity and high sensitivity reportedly marked the classifier's diagnosis of cytomegalovirus status.

TCRdb keeps only in-frame clones here, not all; method: immunoSEQ multiplex PCR. The repertoire includes about 200,000 clones, approximately 80% of them detected once, and around an eighth sits in the top ten. Comments on this clone: What it binds is not known.

The V gene's germline CDR1 is MDHEN and CDR2 SYDVKM. After removal of 6 bases from V and 4 bases from J, the junction contained 7 bases not matched to a gene. CDR3 size: 15 residues. The sequence derives from a woman under 40 in good health and CMV-seropositive. This sequence joins TRBV28 and TRBJ2-2; 8 nucleotides match TRBD2. Sequencing used PBMCs. The CDR3 DNA follows: TGTGCCAGCAGCCCAAGCGGGAGCGGCACCGGGGAGCTGTTTTTT. Residues: CASSPSGSGTGELFF.